This T cell receptor (beta chain) was sequenced during a study of OX40 agonist ivuxolimab in advanced cancers. On this clone: The antigen is not known.

Study conclusions and caveats: No determination was made of the antigen specificity of the expanded peripheral T cells. More expanded clones were found, on average, in CD8+ than in CD4+ T cells.

Assay: immunoSEQ multiplex PCR; the TCRdb copy retains only in-frame clones and omits some. There are 65,000 to 90,000 clones in the sample; 75% to 95% occur only once, and about 2.3% lies in the top ten. V shed 4 bases, J shed 4 bases, and the junction held 4 bases outside the gene matches. The CDR3 length is 13 residues. The J gene is TRBJ2-7, the V gene TRBV23-1; 7 positions match TRBD2. TRBV23-1 is known as an ORF, though its function is uncertain. This TCR was sampled from an adult with an advanced solid tumor such as melanoma, head and neck, liver or kidney cancer. The sequenced sample was CD4+ or CD8+ T cells sorted from blood, obtained in a trial of the OX40 agonist ivuxolimab. CDR3 DNA: TGCGCCAGCAGTCGCGGGGGAGGATACGAGCAGTACTTC. Protein product: CASSRGGGYEQYF.